This TCR beta chain stems from a study of CD8+ T cells in alopecia areata. The sequencing template was cDNA reverse transcribed from extracted RNA. Libraries were prepared by immunoSEQ multiplex PCR; TCRdb keeps only in-frame clonotypes and omits some of them. The sample has 95,000 to 100,000 clones, about 61% seen once. V lost 7 bases, J lost 2 bases, and 6 bases stayed unmatched. Per germline, CDR1 MNHNY and CDR2 SVGAGI (reference sequence). The CDR3 has 14 residues. As for treatment: oral pan-JAK inhibitor, 5-10 mg twice daily. This TCR came from a human donor with alopecia areata. The material was CD8+ T cells sorted from blood, obtained at approximately week 60, from a patient treated with tofacitinib. This chain joins TRBV6-6 and TRBJ2-5, with 8 bases aligning to TRBD1. The CDR3 DNA follows: TGTGCCAGCACCACAGGGGGACCGCAAGAGACCCAGTACTTC. Protein sequence: CASTTGGPQETQYF.